Detailed here is one T cell receptor (beta chain). Germline V gene data show CDR1 as MNHNS and CDR2 as SASEGT. The V end was cut by 1 base, the J end by 2 bases, with 18 bases between. CDR3 length: 18 amino acids. Sequenced by immunoSEQ multiplex PCR; TCRdb stores in-frame clones only, minus some. The sample has more than 400,000 clones, approximately 94% seen once; the top ten hold 0.05% to 0.07%. These data are taken from a study of shared clonotypes between healthy human individuals. The source is a woman aged 25 to 39 in good health. This chain links TRBV6-1 with TRBJ2-1, with D possibly TRBD2 on 6 matching bases. The material sequenced was naive CD4+ T cells sorted from blood. Sample subset: CD45RA+ positively selected. The CDR3 is CASSEGGFGRGPYNEQFF. CDR3 coding DNA: TGTGCCAGCAGTGAAGGAGGGTTTGGGCGGGGCCCCTACAATGAGCAGTTCTTC.